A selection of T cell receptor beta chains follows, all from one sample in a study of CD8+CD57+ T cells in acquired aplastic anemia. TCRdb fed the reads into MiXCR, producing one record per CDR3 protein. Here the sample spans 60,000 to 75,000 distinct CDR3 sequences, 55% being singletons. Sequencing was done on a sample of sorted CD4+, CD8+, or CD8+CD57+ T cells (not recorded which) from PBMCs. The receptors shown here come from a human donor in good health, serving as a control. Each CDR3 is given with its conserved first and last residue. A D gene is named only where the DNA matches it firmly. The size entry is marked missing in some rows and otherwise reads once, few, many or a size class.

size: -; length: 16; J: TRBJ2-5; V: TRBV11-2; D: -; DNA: TGTGCCAGCAGCTTAGGGGTAGCGTGGGTCCAAGAGACCCAGTACTTC; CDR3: CASSLGVAWVQETQYF
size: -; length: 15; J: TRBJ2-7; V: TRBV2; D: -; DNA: TGTGCCAGCAGTTCGACTAGTTTACTAGCCTACGAGCAGTACTTC; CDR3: CASSSTSLLAYEQYF
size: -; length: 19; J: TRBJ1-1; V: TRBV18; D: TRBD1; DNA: TGTGCCAGCTCACCGGTAGGACAGGGGGCTCATTTTTTGAACACTGAAGCTTTCTTT; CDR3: CASSPVGQGAHFLNTEAFF
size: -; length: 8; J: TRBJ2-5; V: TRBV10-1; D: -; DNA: TGCGCCAGCAGTGTTCAGTACTTC; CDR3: CASSVQYF
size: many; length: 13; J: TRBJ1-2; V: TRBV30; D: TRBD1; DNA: TGTGCCTGGAGCGGACAGGGGAACTATGGCTACACCTTC; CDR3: CAWSGQGNYGYTF
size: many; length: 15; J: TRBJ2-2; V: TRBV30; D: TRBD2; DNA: TGTGCCTGGAGATCCCGGGACTATCGTGCCGGGGAGCTGTTTTTT; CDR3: CAWRSRDYRAGELFF
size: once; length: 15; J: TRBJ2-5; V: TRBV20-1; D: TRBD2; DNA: TGCAGTGCTGGCCGATCTAGCGGGGGGGCAGAGACCCAGTACTTC; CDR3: CSAGRSSGGAETQYF
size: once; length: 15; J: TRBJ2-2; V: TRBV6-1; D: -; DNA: TGTGCCAGCAGTGTCGACAGAGCCTACACCGGGGAGCTGTTTTTT; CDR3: CASSVDRAYTGELFF
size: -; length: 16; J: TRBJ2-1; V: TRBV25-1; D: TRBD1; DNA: TGTGCCAGCAGTGCTCCAAGGGACAGCTCCTACAATGAGCAGTTCTTC; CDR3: CASSAPRDSSYNEQFF
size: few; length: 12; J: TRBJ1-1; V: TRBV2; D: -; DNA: TGTGCCAGCGAGTCGGGGAGGACTGAAGCTTTCTTT; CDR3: CASESGRTEAFF
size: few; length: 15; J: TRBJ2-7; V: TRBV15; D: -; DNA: TGTGCCACCAGCAGAGATGCGCACAGCCTTTACGAGCAGTACTTC; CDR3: CATSRDAHSLYEQYF
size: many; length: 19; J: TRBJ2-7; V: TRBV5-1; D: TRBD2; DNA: TGCGCCAGCAGCAATGCGTTGGCGGGAGGGCCTCGGGGGTCCTACGAGCAGTACTTC; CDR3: CASSNALAGGPRGSYEQYF
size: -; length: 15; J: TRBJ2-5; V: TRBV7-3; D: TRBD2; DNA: TGTGCCAGCAACTATTCCGGGACTAGTCAGGAGACCCAGTACTTC; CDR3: CASNYSGTSQETQYF
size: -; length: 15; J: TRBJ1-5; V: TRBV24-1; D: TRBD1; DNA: TGTGCCACCAGTGATTCTCGGACAGGCCGGGGGACCCAGCATTTT; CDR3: CATSDSRTGRGTQHF
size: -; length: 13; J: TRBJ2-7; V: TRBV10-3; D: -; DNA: TGTGCCAGCAGCCAGACAGATTTCTACGAGCAGTACTTC; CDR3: CASSQTDFYEQYF
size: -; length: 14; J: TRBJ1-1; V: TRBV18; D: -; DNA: TGTGCCAGCTCACCAAGGACAGAGAACACTGAAGCTTTCTTT; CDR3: CASSPRTENTEAFF
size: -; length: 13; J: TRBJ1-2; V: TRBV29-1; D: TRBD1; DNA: TGCAGCGTTGGGGGACAGGGAGACTATGGCTACACCTTC; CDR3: CSVGGQGDYGYTF
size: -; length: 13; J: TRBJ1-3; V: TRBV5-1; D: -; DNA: TGCGCCAGCAAGGACACGTCTGGAAACACCATATATTTT; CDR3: CASKDTSGNTIYF
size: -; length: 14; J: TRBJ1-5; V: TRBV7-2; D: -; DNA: TGTGCCAGCAGCTTAGCGGACGATTATCAGCCCCAGCATTTT; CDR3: CASSLADDYQPQHF
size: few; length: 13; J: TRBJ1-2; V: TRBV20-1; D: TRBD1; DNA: TGCAGTGCTAGAGGACAGGGATCCGGTGGCTACACCTTC; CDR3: CSARGQGSGGYTF
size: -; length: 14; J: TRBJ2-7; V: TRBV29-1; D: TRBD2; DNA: TGCAGCGTCTTACTCCTAGCGGGAAACTACGAGCAGTACTTC; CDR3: CSVLLLAGNYEQYF
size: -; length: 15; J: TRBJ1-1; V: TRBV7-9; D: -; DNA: TGTGCCAGCAGCTCAGAACACAGGAAGAACACTGGAGCTTTCTTT; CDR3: CASSSEHRKNTGAFF